This note documents a single T cell receptor beta chain sequence. Its matching antigen is unknown. The CDR3 is 13 amino acids. Looked up from germline, CDR1 is KGHSH and CDR2 is LQKENI. The V end was cut by 3 bases, the J end by 3 bases, with 9 bases between. These data are taken from a study of cytomegalovirus exposure and HLA in healthy donors. Study-wide background: Genetic ancestry analysis placed about 80% of the 398 donors that were genotyped in the Caucasian-associated cluster.

It was with 60 Vbeta and 13 Jbeta primers that the PCR ran. Profiling relied on immunoSEQ multiplex PCR, and the TCRdb table lists in-frame clones only, not all of them. The sample shows roughly 100,000 clones, over 60% of them seen only once. Overall study findings and caveats: Analysis performed later showed TCR beta chains linked to HLA being more clonally expanded than equally common others.

The specimen sequenced was PBMCs. The chain is built from TRBV18 and TRBJ2-7; TRBD1 might be the D (5 bases). This sequence originates from a male donor in good health and CMV-seropositive. CDR3 sequence: CASSPTGSYEQYF. The CDR3 nucleotides are TGTGCCAGCTCACCTACAGGTAGCTACGAGCAGTACTTC.